Below, 14 T cell receptor beta chains from the same sample are listed, as sequenced in a study of a mutant IDH1 vaccine in newly diagnosed glioma. These receptors have no known antigen. Clones were sequenced by immunoSEQ multiplex PCR, and TCRdb holds only the in-frame ones, with some missing. The sample consists of around 42,000 clones, 80% to 90% of them appearing once. Documented time point: week 5, during vaccination. The content of each vaccine dose was 300 ug of mutant IDH1 20-mer peptide, and topical imiquimod accompanied it. Material: PBMCs, obtained from a glioma patient whose treatment included an IDH1 peptide vaccine. Receptors were obtained from a man between 35 and 55 years old with glioma.

The CDR3 region is CASTLSGGTGYYEQYF. The DNA for the CDR3 is TGTGCCAGTACTCTATCCGGCGGGACAGGGTACTACGAGCAGTACTTC. The chain carries TRBV19 and TRBJ2-7; 9 positions match TRBD1. The CDR3 sequence is 16 residues long. The junction had 13 bases not matched to a gene; V was cut back by 7 bases and J by 3 bases. Germline CDR1 LNHDA, CDR2 SQIVND (reference sequence).

V usage is TRBV14 and J usage is TRBJ2-1, with D unclear. The CDR3 spans 15 residues. Germline CDR1 is SGHDN and CDR2 is FVKESK. Between the trimmed V and J ends, which lost 2 bases and 3 bases, there was a span of 11 bases. The chain's CDR3 is CASSQRTRLYNEQFF. CDR3 bases: TGTGCCAGCAGCCAACGAACAAGACTCTACAATGAGCAGTTCTTC.

The V and J genes are TRBV5-1 and TRBJ1-2; D might be TRBD1 (6 bases). The CDR3 runs 11 residues. Germline CDR1 is SGHRS and CDR2 is YFSETQ. V dropped 4 bases and J dropped 14 bases, with 15 bases sitting between them. CDR3 nucleotides: TGCGCCAGCAGCGGATGGACAGCCACGACCTTC. The encoded protein is CASSGWTATTF.

This clone has just a few counts. This rearrangement joins TRBV21-1 to TRBJ2-1; the DNA was not compared with TRBD2, the D call given in the table. TRBV21-1 has pseudogene status. The CDR3 runs to 10 residues. The CDR3 sequence is CASSGSEQFF. DNA for the CDR3: TGTGCCAGCAGTGGGAGTGAGCAGTTCTTC.

The CDR3 nucleotides are TGTGCCAGCAGCCCCGACAGGGAGGGGGAGACGCAGTATTTT. Amino acid sequence: CASSPDREGETQYF. The gene calls are TRBV6-1 and TRBJ2-3; D assignment may be TRBD1 or TRBD2 (7 bases each). Per the germline V gene, CDR1 is MNHNS and CDR2 is SASEGT. Trimming took 6 bases from V and 9 from J, leaving 19 bases between them. This CDR3 spans 14 amino acids.

The rearrangement links TRBV7-7 to TRBJ2-5, with 13 bases that match TRBD2. J gave up 1 base and V 5 bases, and 1 base lay outside the gene matches. The germline V gene has CDR1 SSHAT and CDR2 FNYEAQ (reference sequence). The CDR3 loop spans 15 amino acids. Here the CDR3 reads CASSRLAGGQETQYF. In nucleotides, the CDR3 is TGTGCCAGCAGCCGACTAGCGGGGGGCCAAGAGACCCAGTACTTC. Looking up the rest from reference TRBV7-7 and TRBJ2-5 gives the full variable domain: GAGVSQSPRYKVTKRGQDVTLRCDPISSHATLYWYQQALGQGPEFLTYFNYEAQPDKSGLPSDRFSAERPEGSISTLTIQRTEQRDSAMYRCASSRLAGGQETQYFGPGTRLLVL.

The DNA for the CDR3 is TGCAGTGCCCTATCGACGGAGACCCAGTACTTC. It yields the protein CSALSTETQYF. The gene calls are TRBV20-1 and TRBJ2-5; D is unresolved. V was clipped by 6 bases and J by 5 bases, with 10 bases between them. The germline V gene has CDR1 DFQATT and CDR2 SNEGSKA (reference sequence). The CDR3 extends over 11 amino acids.

The gene calls are TRBV7-8 and TRBJ1-4; no clear D gene. V lost 0 bases, J lost 0 bases, and 8 bases lay in between. The CDR3 extends over 16 amino acids. Germline lookup yields CDR1 SGHVS and CDR2 FQNEAQ. CDR3 residues: CASSLAAGATNEKLFF. In DNA, the CDR3 is TGTGCCAGCAGCTTAGCAGCGGGTGCAACTAATGAAAAACTGTTTTTT.

This clone was observed once. This chain joins TRBV28 and TRBJ1-1; D is undetermined. This CDR3 is 13 amino acids long. Germline V lookup: CDR1 MDHEN, CDR2 SYDVKM. V was cut by 6 bases and J by 5 bases, with 13 bases left in between. CDR3 residues: CASSWTEATEAFF. The CDR3 DNA sequence: TGTGCCAGCAGCTGGACCGAGGCGACTGAAGCTTTCTTT.

V gene TRBV18 combines with J gene TRBJ1-4; 10 bases agree with TRBD1. This CDR3 has 14 residues. The junction had 3 bases not matched to a gene; V was cut back by 3 bases and J by 8 bases. Germline assignment: CDR1 KGHSH and CDR2 LQKENI. As DNA, the CDR3 is TGTGCCAGCTCACCCGGGACAGGGGTGGAAAAACTGTTTTTT. Translating it yields CASSPGTGVEKLFF.

The genes are TRBV7-8 and TRBJ1-4; weak D call: TRBD1 (5 bases). The CDR3 length is 13 residues. Per germline, CDR1 SGHVS and CDR2 FQNEAQ. Trimming pared 1 base from V and 5 bases from J, leaving 5 bases between. CDR3 nucleotides: TGTGCCAGCAGCTTAGGGGGGAATGAAAAACTGTTTTTT. Its protein product is CASSLGGNEKLFF.

The chain is built from TRBV7-8 and TRBJ1-5, with a weak D call TRBD1 (5 bases). The V end was cut by 4 bases, the J end by 4 bases, with 17 bases between. Germline CDR1 and CDR2: SGHVS and FQNEAQ. The CDR3 has 16 residues. For the CDR3, the DNA is TGTGCCAGCAGCTCCTTCCGGTTCGGGGCAAATCAGCCCCAGCATTTT. This codes for CASSSFRFGANQPQHF.

The chain is built from TRBV9 and TRBJ2-7, with 8 bases identical to TRBD2. Germline loops: CDR1 SGDLS, CDR2 YYNGEE. The CDR3 is 16 amino acids. J lost 4 bases, V lost 0 bases, and 9 bases had no gene match. CDR3 protein: CASSVGMAGGEYEQYF. As DNA, the CDR3 is TGTGCCAGCAGCGTAGGGATGGCGGGAGGAGAATACGAGCAGTACTTC.

In this sample, this clone turned up a few times. The chain joins TRBV7-2 to TRBJ1-1; 8 bases map to TRBD1. Germline CDR1 is SGHTA and CDR2 is FQGNSA. V was clipped by 5 bases and J by 1 base; unmatched bases: 9. The CDR3 sequence is 16 residues long. The DNA for the CDR3 is TGTGCCAGCAGCCCCCGACAGGGGAGGGCGAACACTGAAGCTTTCTTT. Its protein is CASSPRQGRANTEAFF.